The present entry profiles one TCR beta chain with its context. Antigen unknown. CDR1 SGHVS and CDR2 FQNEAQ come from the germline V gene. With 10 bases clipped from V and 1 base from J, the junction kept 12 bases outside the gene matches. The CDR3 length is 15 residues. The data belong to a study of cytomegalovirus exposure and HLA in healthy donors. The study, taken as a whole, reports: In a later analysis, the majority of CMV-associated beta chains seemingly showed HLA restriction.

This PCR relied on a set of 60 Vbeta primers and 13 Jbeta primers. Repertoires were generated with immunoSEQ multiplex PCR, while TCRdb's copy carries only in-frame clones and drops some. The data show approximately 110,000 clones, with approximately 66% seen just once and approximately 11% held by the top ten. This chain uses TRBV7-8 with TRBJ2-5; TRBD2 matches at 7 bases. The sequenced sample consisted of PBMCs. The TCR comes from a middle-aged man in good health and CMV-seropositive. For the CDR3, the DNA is TGTGCCACGATGTCGCGGGAGAACCCCCAAGAGACCCAGTACTTC. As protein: CATMSRENPQETQYF.